This T cell receptor (beta chain) was captured by sequencing in a study of T cell responses to AZD1222 COVID-19 vaccine. Study-level background: Second doses were pooled across both intervals (about 4 or about 12 weeks).

Germline lookup yields CDR1 MNHNS and CDR2 SASEGT. Trimming cost V 0 bases and J 6 bases, with 9 bases left between them. The CDR3 consists of 13 residues. This clone was recorded a few times. Some clones are missing from TCRdb's copy, which holds only in-frame ones; the method was immunoSEQ multiplex PCR. The profile shows some 140,000 clones, 80% to 95% of them singletons. The sequences come from peripheral blood, collected on day 0 of AZD1222 vaccination. The origin of this receptor is an adult in good health. The chain joins TRBV6-1 to TRBJ2-7; D gene unclear. The CDR3 loop reads CASSEAALSEQYF. Written as DNA, the CDR3 is TGTGCCAGCAGTGAAGCTGCGTTGAGCGAGCAGTACTTC.